This T cell receptor beta chain is drawn from a study of blood T cell repertoires in COVID-19. Per germline, CDR1 MGHDK and CDR2 SYGVNS. This CDR3 is 15 amino acids long. Trimming stripped 3 bases from V and 8 bases from J, with 16 bases between. Per the original methods: Amplified reference gene primers provided the basis for estimating nucleated cell counts. Data came from immunoSEQ multiplex PCR; TCRdb stores just in-frame clones and leaves some out. That table gives V, J and clone size, and the DNA gave D and trimming. The sample has 200,000 to 250,000 clones, roughly 81% seen once. The chain has TRBV25-1 and TRBJ1-4, with D perhaps matching TRBD1 (5 bases). Sequencing was performed on peripheral blood. This sequence originates from a man between 40 and 49 years old with acute or convalescent COVID-19. The CDR3 bases are TGTGCCAGCAGTGACTTTAGCGGGGGAAACGAAAAACTGTTTTTT. This sequence encodes CASSDFSGGNEKLFF.